This TCR beta chain derives from a study of T cell responses to AZD1222 COVID-19 vaccine (dated by TCRdb to the early 2020s). For the wider study: AZD1222 recipients whose second dose came at about 4 weeks and those whose second dose came at about 12 weeks were combined into one group, since spike-specific TCR depth and breadth did not differ between the two schedules. TCR sequencing covered approximately 230 trial participants: approximately 200 given two doses of AZD1222 and around 25 given two doses of MenACWY control vaccine. Trial participants were enrolled by age into 18-55, 56-69 and 70-plus year subgroups, with 148, 28 and 57 TCR-sequenced participants respectively. What the work shows at the level of the full study, not this receptor alone: Only six or seven AZD1222 recipients were SARS-CoV-2 seropositive at baseline, limiting conclusions about previously exposed vaccinees. Because no day 14 peak-response samples were available, repertoires were characterized only after the peak T cell response. A significant rise in spike-specific TCR breadth and depth was observed after two AZD1222 doses relative to day 0 and relative to MenACWY recipients. Most participants were white British and females outnumbered males, and the authors suggested that clonal diversity may have been underestimated. Vaccine-associated CD4 TCRs spanned the whole spike protein, with dominant responses in regions 160-218 and 743-854. In the small 56-69-year group, the increase in depth fell short of significance, most likely because of low power. Nearly half of unique spike-specific TCRs reportedly recognized epitopes outside regions mutated in the B.1.351 and B.1.1.7 variants.

The CDR3 regions of human TCRbeta chains were analyzed by immunosequencing. On the study's bioinformatics: TCRs in the repertoires were matched against a reference library of SARS-CoV-2-specific TCRs that had been generated with the MIRA antigen-specificity platform. Breadth was defined as the fraction of unique TCRs that were SARS-CoV-2-associated, and depth was defined as the fraction of total T cells that were SARS-CoV-2-associated. Using the MIRA data, each spike-specific TCR was assigned both to the spike region to which the TCR was reactive and to a CD4 or CD8 class. Log10-transformed breadth and depth values were compared by one-way ANOVA with Sidak's multiple comparisons tests. As stored in TCRdb, this immuneACCESS dataset retains in-frame rearrangements with V and J assigned. A fraction of the clones does not appear; measured against another copy, unresolved V genes explain less than half of the discrepancy, and the remainder lacks a known reason. The V and J calls and clone size come from that table; D and trimming were worked out from the DNA. The sample table lists 100,000 or so clones, about 92% of them with a count of one. Jointly, the top ten make up roughly 1.3% of the sample.

The meaning of the sample's time point label: baseline before first vaccination. Vaccinee samples came from UK trials COV001 and COV002, including a single-blind randomized controlled phase 2/3 trial of AZD1222 (ChAdOx1 nCoV-19) in healthy adults. For TCRbeta chain sequencing, PBMC samples from trial participants were taken at day 0 and at day 28 after the second dose. Comment on this clone: The specificity of this receptor is unknown. The sample holds no much larger clone one base away, and base qualities are not on file.

The specimen was peripheral blood, collected on day 0 of AZD1222 vaccination. This receptor was taken from an adult in good health.

The CDR3 region: CASSQDPAGGVTQYF. The DNA sequence reads TGTGCCAGCAGCCAAGATCCTGCGGGAGGGGTTACGCAGTATTTT. Recombination joined TRBV14 with TRBJ2-3; the junction holds 9 bases that match TRBD2. In the germline V gene, CDR1 corresponds to SGHDN and CDR2 to FVKESK. V is pruned by 0 bases and J by 8 bases, leaving 6 bases of the junction without a gene match. Its CDR3 holds 15 amino acids, cysteine through phenylalanine. Left in the record is the CDR3 DNA by itself, 45 bases read in frame from the first base.